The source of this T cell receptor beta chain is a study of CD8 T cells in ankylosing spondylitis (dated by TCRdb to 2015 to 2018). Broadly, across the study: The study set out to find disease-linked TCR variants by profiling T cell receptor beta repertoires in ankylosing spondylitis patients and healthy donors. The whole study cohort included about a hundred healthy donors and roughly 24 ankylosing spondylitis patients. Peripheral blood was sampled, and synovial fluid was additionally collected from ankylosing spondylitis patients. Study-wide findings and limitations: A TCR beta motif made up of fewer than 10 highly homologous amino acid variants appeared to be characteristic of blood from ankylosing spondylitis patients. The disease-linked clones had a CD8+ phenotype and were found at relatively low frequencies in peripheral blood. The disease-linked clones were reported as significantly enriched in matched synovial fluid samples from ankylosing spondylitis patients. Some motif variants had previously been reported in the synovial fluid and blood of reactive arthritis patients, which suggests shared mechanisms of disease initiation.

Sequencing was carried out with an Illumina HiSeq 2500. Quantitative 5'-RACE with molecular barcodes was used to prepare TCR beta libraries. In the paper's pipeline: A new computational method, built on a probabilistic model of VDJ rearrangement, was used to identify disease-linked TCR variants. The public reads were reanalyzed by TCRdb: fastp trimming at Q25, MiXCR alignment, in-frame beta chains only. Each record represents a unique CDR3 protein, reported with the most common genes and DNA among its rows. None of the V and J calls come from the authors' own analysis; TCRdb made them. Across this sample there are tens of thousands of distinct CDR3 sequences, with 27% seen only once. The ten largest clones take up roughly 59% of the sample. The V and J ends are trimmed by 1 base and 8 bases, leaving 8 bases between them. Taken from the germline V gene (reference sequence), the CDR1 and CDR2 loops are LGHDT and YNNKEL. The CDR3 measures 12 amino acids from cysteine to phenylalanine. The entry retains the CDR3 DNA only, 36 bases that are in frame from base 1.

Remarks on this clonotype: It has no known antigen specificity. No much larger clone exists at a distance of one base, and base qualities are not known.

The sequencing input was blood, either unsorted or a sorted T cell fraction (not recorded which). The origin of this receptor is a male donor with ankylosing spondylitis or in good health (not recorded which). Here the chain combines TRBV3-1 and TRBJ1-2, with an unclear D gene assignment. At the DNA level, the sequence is TGTGCCAGCAGCCAAGGTATCCTAGGCTACACCTTC. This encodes CASSQGILGYTF.